Shown below are 26 T cell receptor beta chains from a single sample sequenced in a study of graft-versus-host responses after intestinal transplantation. Some clones are missing from TCRdb's copy, which holds only in-frame ones; the method was immunoSEQ multiplex PCR. Here the sample spans 77,000 or so clones, approximately 92% being singletons. This specimen consisted of PBMCs, obtained 98 days after intestinal transplantation. The receptors here all came from a human patient who received an intestinal transplant, so some T cells may come from the graft donor.

The gene calls are TRBV7-9 and TRBJ1-3; D gene ambiguous. The CDR3 totals 12 residues. V dropped 8 bases and J dropped 2 bases, with 7 bases sitting between them. Germline V lookup: CDR1 SEHNR, CDR2 FQNEAQ (reference sequence). The chain's CDR3 is CASDSAGNTIYF. CDR3 coding DNA: TGTGCCAGCGATTCGGCTGGAAACACCATATATTTT.

The chain has TRBV2 and TRBJ2-1; D remains unclear. The CDR3 is 12 residues long. Germline-derived CDR1 and CDR2 are SNHLY and FYNNEI. Trimming took 9 bases from V and 4 from J, leaving 10 bases between them. The CDR3 sequence: CARKEQYNEQFF. DNA for the CDR3: TGTGCCAGAAAGGAACAGTACAATGAGCAGTTCTTC.

This chain connects TRBV21-1 to TRBJ2-3; TRBD2 is the table's D call, not checked against the DNA. TRBV21-1 is deemed a pseudogene. The CDR3 is made up of 18 amino acids. The CDR3 nucleotides are TGTGCCAGCAGCAAAGGGGTAGCGGGAGGGCCTGAAGCAGATACGCAGTATTTT. The encoded protein is CASSKGVAGGPEADTQYF.

V and J are TRBV2 and TRBJ2-5; D remains unclear. CDR3 length equals 14 residues. V dropped 7 bases and J dropped 1 base, with 13 bases sitting between them. CDR1 and CDR2 (germline): SNHLY, FYNNEI. The CDR3 region has the DNA TGTGCCAGCACCGAAAACGGCCTCCAAGAGACCCAGTACTTC. Translation gives CASTENGLQETQYF.

The rearrangement uses TRBV30 and TRBJ2-1; 9 nucleotides align to TRBD2. From germline, CDR1 is GTSNPN and CDR2 SVGIG (reference sequence). J lost 0 bases, V lost 4 bases, and 7 bases had no gene match. CDR3 length: 16 residues. The CDR3 bases are TGTGCCTGGAACGCAGCGGGAGGACTCTCCTACAATGAGCAGTTCTTC. Its translation: CAWNAAGGLSYNEQFF. Variable domain in full (rest from reference TRBV30 and TRBJ2-1): SQTIHQWPATLVQPVGSPLSLECTVEGTSNPNLYWYRQAAGRGLQLLFYSVGIGQISSEVPQNLSASRPQDRQFILSSKKLLLSDSGFYLCAWNAAGGLSYNEQFFGPGTRLTVL.

The chain is built from TRBV6-1 and TRBJ2-3; maybe TRBD1 (5 bases). Trimming cost V 6 bases and J 0 bases, with 13 bases left between them. This CDR3 comprises 15 residues. From germline, CDR1 is MNHNS and CDR2 SASEGT. The CDR3 DNA follows: TGTGCCAGCAGCCGACAGAGTTCTAGCACAGATACGCAGTATTTT. Translated, it gives CASSRQSSSTDTQYF.

As concerns this clone: The sample contains more than one DNA sequence encoding this CDR3. CDR3 sequence: CASSSKLGVRNTEAFF. CDR3 bases: TGTGCCAGCAGTTCTAAGTTAGGGGTTAGGAACACTGAAGCTTTCTTT. This chain connects TRBV6-5 to TRBJ1-1; possibly TRBD1 for D (5 bases). V was shortened by 4 bases and J by 1 base, with 16 bases between the two germline ends. The CDR3 is made up of 16 amino acids. CDR1 and CDR2 (germline): MNHEY, SVGAGI.

The chain uses TRBV7-3 and TRBJ2-6; the D is unclear. V lost 4 bases, J lost 0 bases, and 7 bases lay in between. Germline loops: CDR1 SGHTA, CDR2 FQGTGA. The CDR3 sequence is 15 residues long. CDR3 protein: CASSYRFSGANVLTF. The DNA of the CDR3 is TGTGCCAGCAGCTATCGGTTCTCTGGGGCCAACGTCCTGACTTTC.

The V gene is TRBV19, the J gene TRBJ1-3; no definite D call. Germline assignment: CDR1 LNHDA and CDR2 SQIVND (reference sequence). V dropped 5 bases and J dropped 0 bases, with 14 bases sitting between them. The CDR3 covers 16 residues. The CDR3 protein is CASSRLLTNSGNTIYF. CDR3 DNA sequence: TGTGCCAGTAGTCGCTTATTGACTAACTCTGGAAACACCATATATTTT. The variable domain in full, completed from reference TRBV19 and TRBJ1-3, reads DGGITQSPKYLFRKEGQNVTLSCEQNLNHDAMYWYRQDPGQGLRLIYYSQIVNDFQKGDIAEGYSVSREKKESFPLTVTSAQKNPTAFYLCASSRLLTNSGNTIYFGEGSWLTVV.

This chain joins TRBV5-1 and TRBJ1-4; TRBD1 might be the D (5 bases). The V gene lost 1 base and the J gene lost 4 bases, with 14 bases spanning the gap. Germline V CDR1 and CDR2: SGHRS, YFSETQ. This CDR3 region has 16 residues. This CDR3 reads CASSLTGRSYNEKLFF. DNA for the CDR3: TGCGCCAGCAGCTTGACAGGCCGCAGCTATAATGAAAAACTGTTTTTT.

The CDR3 region is CASSAGTSTDTQYF. In DNA form, the CDR3 reads TGTGCCAGCAGCGCCGGGACTAGCACAGATACGCAGTATTTT. This chain connects TRBV6-4 to TRBJ2-3; tentatively, D is TRBD2 (6 bases). The CDR3 is made up of 14 amino acids. Germline V lookup: CDR1 MRHNA, CDR2 SNTAGT. The germline V and J ends were trimmed by 6 bases and 0 bases, with 10 bases remaining between them.

DNA of the CDR3: TGTGCCAGCAGGGTAGGGTACGGGAACTATGGCTACACCTTC. It specifies CASRVGYGNYGYTF. The chain is built from TRBV7-2 and TRBJ1-2; D is undetermined. V lost 6 bases and J lost 2, with 13 bases in between. Germline V gives CDR1 SGHTA, CDR2 FQGNSA. The CDR3 spans 14 residues.

V usage is TRBV28 and J usage is TRBJ2-1; D may be TRBD1 (6 bases). CDR1 and CDR2 (germline): MDHEN, SYDVKM. V lost 6 bases to trimming and J lost 4 bases, with 19 bases between them. CDR3 length: 16 amino acids. CDR3: CASSLRIGGGYNEQFF. CDR3 DNA sequence: TGTGCCAGCAGCCTACGTATAGGGGGTGGTTACAATGAGCAGTTCTTC.

This clone is a singleton in its sample. The chain links TRBV5-6 to TRBJ2-3; 8 bases map to TRBD2. The germline V gene encodes CDR1 SGHDT and CDR2 YYEEEE. CDR3 length: 17 residues. Trimming removed 7 bases from V and 2 bases from J; junction bases left unmatched: 15. CDR3 coding DNA: TGTGCCAGCCGAGTAAACCCTAGCGGGTTCAACACAGATACGCAGTATTTT. It specifies CASRVNPSGFNTDTQYF.

The chain is built from TRBV25-1 and TRBJ1-2; 11 positions match TRBD1. The junction had 15 bases not matched to a gene; V was cut back by 6 bases and J by 6 bases. This CDR3 contains 17 residues. The germline V gene has CDR1 MGHDK and CDR2 SYGVNS. The CDR3 sequence: CASRGLGSGQGAHGYTF. CDR3 nucleotide sequence: TGTGCCAGCAGGGGCTTAGGATCCGGACAGGGGGCCCATGGCTACACCTTC.

The gene calls are TRBV27 and TRBJ1-1; 8 bases match TRBD1. V shed 5 bases and J 0 bases; nucleotides not matched to a gene: 8. Germline V lookup: CDR1 MNHEY, CDR2 SMNVEV (reference sequence). The CDR3 has 16 amino acids. In DNA form, the CDR3 reads TGTGCCAGCAGTCCCTCGACAGGGGATATGAACACTGAAGCTTTCTTT. Amino acids: CASSPSTGDMNTEAFF.

V usage is TRBV19 and J usage is TRBJ1-3, with unresolved D. CDR3 length equals 13 residues. Trimming stripped 2 bases from V and 0 bases from J, with 2 bases between. CDR1 is LNHDA, CDR2 SQIVND, per germline (reference sequence). The CDR3 reads CASSIHSGNTIYF. The CDR3 DNA is TGTGCCAGTAGTATACACTCTGGAAACACCATATATTTT.

This chain connects TRBV10-1 to TRBJ2-1; TRBD1 aligns across 9 bases. The germline CDR1 and CDR2 sequences are WNHNN and SYGVQD (reference sequence). The junction had 5 bases not matched to a gene; V was cut back by 0 bases and J by 5 bases. This CDR3 region has 16 residues. DNA for the CDR3: TGCGCCAGCAGTGAGTCGCGGGACAGGGCCGACAATGAGCAGTTCTTC. It translates to CASSESRDRADNEQFF.

The V call is TRBV7-9, the J call TRBJ1-1, with TRBD1 matching over 9 bases. Germline V CDR1 and CDR2: SEHNR, FQNEAQ (reference sequence). The length of the CDR3 is 12 residues. The ends lost 5 bases at V and 6 bases at J; junction bases unmatched: 1. CDR3 protein: CASSGTGSEAFF. The CDR3 DNA reads as TGTGCCAGCAGCGGGACAGGGTCTGAAGCTTTCTTT.

The chain joins TRBV19 to TRBJ1-5, with 8 bases identical to TRBD1. This CDR3 spans 16 amino acids. V trimming: 4 bases; J trimming: 5 bases; junction bases outside the gene matches: 10. In germline, CDR1 is LNHDA, CDR2 SQIVND (reference sequence). CDR3 in DNA: TGTGCCAGTAGTACCGGGGTTGGACAGGGCTATCAGCCCCAGCATTTT. Translation: CASSTGVGQGYQPQHF.

This chain links TRBV6-5 with TRBJ1-3; possibly TRBD1 for D (6 bases). The germline V gene has CDR1 MNHEY and CDR2 SVGAGI. V dropped 6 bases and J dropped 2 bases, with 14 bases sitting between them. This CDR3 is built from 15 residues. The CDR3 coding sequence is TGTGCCAGCAGCAACCCCACAGGGACTGGAAACACCATATATTTT. Its translation: CASSNPTGTGNTIYF.

This chain connects TRBV19 to TRBJ2-7, with TRBD2 matching 8 bases. V shed 5 bases and J 4 bases; nucleotides not matched to a gene: 22. The CDR3 is made up of 19 amino acids. Germline CDR1 and CDR2: LNHDA and SQIVND (reference sequence). The CDR3 bases are TGTGCCAGTAGTCACTGGGCCAGCGGGAGCAATGGGGTTTGGTACGAGCAGTACTTC. Protein sequence: CASSHWASGSNGVWYEQYF.

The V and J genes are TRBV14 and TRBJ2-7; D is perhaps TRBD2 (6 bases). Trimming pared 2 bases from V and 0 bases from J, leaving 20 bases between. The germline gives CDR1 SGHDN, CDR2 FVKESK. This CDR3 is built from 18 residues. CDR3: CASSQRLFGTLTSYEQYF. The CDR3 DNA follows: TGTGCCAGCAGCCAAAGGCTATTTGGGACTCTAACCTCCTACGAGCAGTACTTC.

The rearrangement links TRBV5-8 to TRBJ1-4; 7 bases align to TRBD1. Germline lookup yields CDR1 SGHTS and CDR2 YDEGEE. The CDR3 loop spans 14 amino acids. V was clipped by 2 bases and J by 8 bases; unmatched bases: 6. The CDR3 DNA follows: TGTGCCAGCAGCTTAACAGGGGTGGACGAAAAACTGTTTTTT. Translated, it gives CASSLTGVDEKLFF.

The chain employs TRBV28 and TRBJ1-6; no firm D call. The CDR3 sequence is 13 residues long. Trimming took 6 bases from V and 7 from J, leaving 10 bases between them. The germline CDR1 and CDR2 sequences are MDHEN and SYDVKM. CDR3 loop: CASSLTRNSPLHF. Here the CDR3 DNA reads TGTGCCAGCAGCCTAACCAGAAATTCACCCCTCCACTTT.

This chain uses TRBV7-9 with TRBJ2-1; 8 positions match TRBD2. Germline trimming cut 1 base from V and 7 bases from J; bases unmatched to any gene: 9. This CDR3 spans 16 amino acids. Germline V gene sequence: CDR1 SEHNR, CDR2 FQNEAQ (reference sequence). The chain's CDR3 is CASSLVLSGRINEQFF. The CDR3 DNA reads TGTGCCAGCAGCTTAGTTCTGAGCGGGAGAATTAATGAGCAGTTCTTC.